This T cell receptor beta chain is drawn from a study of OX40 agonist ivuxolimab in advanced cancers. V shed 2 bases and J 4 bases; nucleotides not matched to a gene: 6. Germline V gives CDR1 SNHLY, CDR2 FYNNEI. The CDR3 has 15 residues. TCRdb keeps only in-frame clones here, not all; method: immunoSEQ multiplex PCR. The table has some 70,000 clones, roughly 84% seen once. The chain joins TRBV2 to TRBJ2-5; TRBD2 aligns across 8 bases. The TCR sequence derives from an adult with an advanced solid tumor such as melanoma, head and neck, liver or kidney cancer. The sequences come from CD4+ or CD8+ T cells sorted from blood, collected in a trial of the OX40 agonist ivuxolimab. DNA of the CDR3: TGTGCCAGCAGTGAAAACGGGGGGGCTAGAGAGACCCAGTACTTC. Amino acid sequence: CASSENGGARETQYF. Based on the CDR3 plus reference TRBV2 and TRBJ2-5, the full variable domain is EPEVTQTPSHQVTQMGQEVILRCVPISNHLYFYWYRQILGQKVEFLVSFYNNEISEKSEIFDDQFSVERPDGSNFTLKIRSTKLEDSAMYFCASSENGGARETQYFGPGTRLLVL.